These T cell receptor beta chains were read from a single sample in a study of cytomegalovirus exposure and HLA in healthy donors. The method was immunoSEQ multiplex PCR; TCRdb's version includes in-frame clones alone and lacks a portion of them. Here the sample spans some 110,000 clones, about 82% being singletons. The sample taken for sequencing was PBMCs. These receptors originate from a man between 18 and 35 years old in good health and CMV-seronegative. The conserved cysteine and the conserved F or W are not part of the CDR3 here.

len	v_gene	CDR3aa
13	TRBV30	AFRSSDSYNSPLH
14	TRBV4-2	ASSQAQGEGTDTQY
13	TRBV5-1	ASSLGQFPTDTQY
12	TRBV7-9	ASSFTGQHYGYT
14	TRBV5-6	ASSLVSGSRYNEQF
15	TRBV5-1	ASSFGTGRADNSPLH
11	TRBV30	ACKTGAGETQY
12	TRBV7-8	ASSIRGSTDTQY
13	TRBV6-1	ASGGGSSGANVLT
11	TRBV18	ASSGTSGSGQF
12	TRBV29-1	SVDGTGSRNEQF
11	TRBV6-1	ASSEGTGNEQY
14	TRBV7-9	ASSLPGGRNTGELF
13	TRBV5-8	ASSLGLVGGTEAF
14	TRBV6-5	ASSYSLMQGGEKLF
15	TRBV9	ASSPGQGGNPMETQY
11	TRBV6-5	ASRGLGNEKLF
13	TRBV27	ASSSDRGLTYEQY
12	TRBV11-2	ASSRDAGTYEQY
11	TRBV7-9	ASSLGREGQAF
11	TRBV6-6	ASRGQGSYEQY
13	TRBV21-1	ASSKENSAHNEQF
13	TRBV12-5	ASGFLGSSYNEQF
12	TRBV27	ASSLGQGPREQY
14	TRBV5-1	ASSLNWAGAALQAF
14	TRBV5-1	ASSPQTGARTGELF
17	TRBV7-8	ASSKGGLAGQSSYNEQF
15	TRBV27	ASSLSTGTSVGNEQF
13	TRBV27	ASSLLGGGYYGYT
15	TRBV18	ASSPYGGGAGSSEAF